Below, one T cell receptor (beta chain) is given with its context. The target antigen is unknown. Here immunoSEQ multiplex PCR was the method, and the copy in TCRdb shows in-frame clones only, minus some. The table lists 150,000 to 250,000 clones, 84% of them singletons. V was pared by 6 bases and J by 3 bases, with 17 bases between. CDR3 length equals 15 residues. The germline gives CDR1 SQVTM, CDR2 ANQGSEA. This record belongs to a study of cytomegalovirus exposure and HLA in healthy donors. Study-level background: It was reported in a later analysis that the 120 validation repertoires used the same platform as the roughly 700 first-cohort repertoires.

Overall study findings and caveats: Researchers catalogued 160 or so TCR beta chains as cytomegalovirus-associated. In vitro, three CMV-associated chains proved specific for CMV antigens.

The donors were members of the validation cohort, which comprised 90 to 150 subjects and was separate from the first cohort of about 700 subjects. The clonotype was recovered from a young woman in good health and CMV-seropositive. What was sequenced was PBMCs. J is TRBJ2-2 and V is TRBV29-1, with D maybe TRBD2 (5 bases). As DNA, the CDR3 is TGCAGCGTCAGATGGGGTTCGCGGGACACCGGGGAGCTGTTTTTT. The encoded protein is CSVRWGSRDTGELFF.